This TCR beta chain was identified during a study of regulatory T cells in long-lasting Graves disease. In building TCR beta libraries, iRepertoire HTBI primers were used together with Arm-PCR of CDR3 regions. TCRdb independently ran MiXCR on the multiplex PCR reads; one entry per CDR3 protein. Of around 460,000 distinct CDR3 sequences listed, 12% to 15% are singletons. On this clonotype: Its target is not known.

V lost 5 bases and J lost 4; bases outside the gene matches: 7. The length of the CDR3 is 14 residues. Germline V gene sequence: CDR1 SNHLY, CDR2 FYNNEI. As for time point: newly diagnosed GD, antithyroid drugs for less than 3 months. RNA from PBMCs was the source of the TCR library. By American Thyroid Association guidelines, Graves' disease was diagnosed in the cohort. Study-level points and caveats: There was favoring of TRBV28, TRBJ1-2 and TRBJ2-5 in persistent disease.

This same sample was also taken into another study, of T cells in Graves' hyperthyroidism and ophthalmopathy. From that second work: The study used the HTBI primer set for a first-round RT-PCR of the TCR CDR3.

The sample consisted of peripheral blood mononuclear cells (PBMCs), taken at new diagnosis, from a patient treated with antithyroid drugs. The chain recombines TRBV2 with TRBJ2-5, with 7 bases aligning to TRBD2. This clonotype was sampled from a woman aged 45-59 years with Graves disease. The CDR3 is CASSQGLGGETQYF. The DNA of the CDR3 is TGTGCCAGCAGTCAAGGACTAGGAGGAGAGACCCAGTACTTC. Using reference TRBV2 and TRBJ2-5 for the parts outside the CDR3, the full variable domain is EPEVTQTPSHQVTQMGQEVILRCVPISNHLYFYWYRQILGQKVEFLVSFYNNEISEKSEIFDDQFSVERPDGSNFTLKIRSTKLEDSAMYFCASSQGLGGETQYFGPGTRLLVL.